This T cell receptor beta chain comes out of a study of blood T cell repertoires in COVID-19. Per the study methods: Nucleated cell number was recorded as an estimate derived from reference gene primer amplification. Sequenced by immunoSEQ multiplex PCR; TCRdb stores in-frame clones only, minus some. That table furnishes V, J and clone size, whereas the DNA furnished D and trimming. Here the sample spans over 150,000 clones, over 75% being singletons. CDR3 length: 11 amino acids. Per the germline V gene, CDR1 is LNHDA and CDR2 is SQIVND (reference sequence). V gave up 3 bases and J gave up 8 bases, with 7 bases separating them.

The chain recombines TRBV19 with TRBJ1-1; D unresolved. This receptor was taken from a middle-aged man with COVID-19, enrolled during active disease. The specimen was peripheral blood. The CDR3 DNA sequence: TGTGCCAGTAGTATCCCGGGGGAAGCTTTCTTT. Translation: CASSIPGEAFF. Looking up the rest from reference TRBV19 and TRBJ1-1 gives the full variable domain: DGGITQSPKYLFRKEGQNVTLSCEQNLNHDAMYWYRQDPGQGLRLIYYSQIVNDFQKGDIAEGYSVSREKKESFPLTVTSAQKNPTAFYLCASSIPGEAFFGQGTRLTVV.